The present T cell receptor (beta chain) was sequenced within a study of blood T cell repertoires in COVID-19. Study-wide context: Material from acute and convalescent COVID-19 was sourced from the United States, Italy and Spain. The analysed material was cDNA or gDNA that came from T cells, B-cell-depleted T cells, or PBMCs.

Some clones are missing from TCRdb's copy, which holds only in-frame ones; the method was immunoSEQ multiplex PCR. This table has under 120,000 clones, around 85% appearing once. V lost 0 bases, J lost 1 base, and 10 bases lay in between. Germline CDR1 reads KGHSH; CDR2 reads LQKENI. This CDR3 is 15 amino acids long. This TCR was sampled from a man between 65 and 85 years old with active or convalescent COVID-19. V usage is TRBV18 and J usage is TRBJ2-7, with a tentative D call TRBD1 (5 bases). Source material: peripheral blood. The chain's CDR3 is CASSPPGRGSYEQYF. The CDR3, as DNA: TGTGCCAGCTCACCACCGGGAAGGGGTTCCTACGAGCAGTACTTC.